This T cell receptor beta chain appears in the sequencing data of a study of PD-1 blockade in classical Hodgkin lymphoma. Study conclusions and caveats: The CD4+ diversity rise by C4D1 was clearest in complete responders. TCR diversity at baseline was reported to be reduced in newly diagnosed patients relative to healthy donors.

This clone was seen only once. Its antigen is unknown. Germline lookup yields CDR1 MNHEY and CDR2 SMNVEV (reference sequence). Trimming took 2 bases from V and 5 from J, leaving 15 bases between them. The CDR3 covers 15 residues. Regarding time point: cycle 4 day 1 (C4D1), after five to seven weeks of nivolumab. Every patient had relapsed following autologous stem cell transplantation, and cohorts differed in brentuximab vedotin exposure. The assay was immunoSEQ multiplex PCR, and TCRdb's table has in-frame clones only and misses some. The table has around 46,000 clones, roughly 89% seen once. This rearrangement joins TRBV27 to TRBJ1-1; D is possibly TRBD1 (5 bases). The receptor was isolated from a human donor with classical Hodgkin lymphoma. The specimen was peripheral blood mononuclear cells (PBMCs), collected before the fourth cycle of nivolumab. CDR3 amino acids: CASSLGTWGNTEAFF. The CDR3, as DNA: TGTGCCAGCAGTTTAGGCACTTGGGGGAATACTGAAGCTTTCTTT.